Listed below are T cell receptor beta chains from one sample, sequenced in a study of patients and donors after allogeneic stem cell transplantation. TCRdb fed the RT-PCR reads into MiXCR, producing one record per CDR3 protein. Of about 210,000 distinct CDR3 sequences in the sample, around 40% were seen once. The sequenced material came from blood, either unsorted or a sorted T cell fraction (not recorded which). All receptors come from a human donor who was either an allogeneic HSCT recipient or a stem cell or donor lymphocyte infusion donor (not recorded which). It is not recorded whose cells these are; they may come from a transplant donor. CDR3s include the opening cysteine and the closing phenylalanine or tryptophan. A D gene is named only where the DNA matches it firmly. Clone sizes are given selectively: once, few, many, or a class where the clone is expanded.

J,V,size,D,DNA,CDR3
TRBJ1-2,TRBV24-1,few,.,TGTGCCACCAGCGAAACCTCCTCTTATGGCTACACCTTC,CATSETSSYGYTF
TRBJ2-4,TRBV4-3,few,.,TGCGCCAGCAGCCAAGATGTGGCCAGGGTCCAAAACATTCAGTACTTC,CASSQDVARVQNIQYF
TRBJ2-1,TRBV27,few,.,TGTGCCAGCAGTTTATACCCCAGCGGCTCCTACAATGAGCAGTTCTTC,CASSLYPSGSYNEQFF
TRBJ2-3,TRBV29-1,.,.,TGCAGCGTTCGAAGTGAATCTAAGGGAGGTACGCAGTATTTT,CSVRSESKGGTQYF
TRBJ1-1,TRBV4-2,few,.,TGTGCCAGCAGCCAAGTTTTAGGGACCACTGAAGCTTTCTTT,CASSQVLGTTEAFF
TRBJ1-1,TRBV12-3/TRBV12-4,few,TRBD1,TGTGCCAGCACCAGACAGGGATCTGAAGCTTTCTTT,CASTRQGSEAFF
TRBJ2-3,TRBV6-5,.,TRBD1,TGTGCCAGCAGTCCCCACAGGGGCAGGACAGATACGCAGTATTTT,CASSPHRGRTDTQYF
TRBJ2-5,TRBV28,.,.,TGTGCCAGCAGTCGCACCTTGGCGGAGACCCAGTACTTC,CASSRTLAETQYF
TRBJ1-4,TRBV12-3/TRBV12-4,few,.,TGTGCCAGCGGCCGGGAGGCTAATGAAAAACTGTTTTTT,CASGREANEKLFF
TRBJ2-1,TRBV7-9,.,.,TGTGCCAGCAGCTTAGTTCGGTACAATGAGCAGTTCTTC,CASSLVRYNEQFF
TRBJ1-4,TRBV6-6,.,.,TGTGCCAGCAGTTACTCATCGGCCGGCGAGAGGGGCAATGAAAAACTGTTTTTT,CASSYSSAGERGNEKLFF
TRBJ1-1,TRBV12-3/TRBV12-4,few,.,TGTGCCAGCAGCTTGAAAGAGAACACTGAAGCTTTCTTT,CASSLKENTEAFF
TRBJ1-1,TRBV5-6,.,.,TGTGCCAGCAGCGCGGACGAGCTTAAAGCTTTCTTT,CASSADELKAFF
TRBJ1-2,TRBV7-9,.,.,TGTGCCAGCAGCTTAGGCGGAGGGTACGGGTATGGCTACACCTTC,CASSLGGGYGYGYTF
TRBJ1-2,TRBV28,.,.,TGTGCCAGCAGTCGAGGGCATGGCTACACCTTC,CASSRGHGYTF
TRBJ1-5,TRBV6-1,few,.,TGTGCCAGCAGTGAAGCGAGACAGGTTGAGAATCAGCCCCAGCATTTT,CASSEARQVENQPQHF
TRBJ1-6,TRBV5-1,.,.,TGCGCCAGCAGCCCAGATACTAATTCACCCCTCCACTTT,CASSPDTNSPLHF
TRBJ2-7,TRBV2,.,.,TGTGCCAGCAGTGGCGGATCCCTCATGTACGAGCAGTACTTC,CASSGGSLMYEQYF
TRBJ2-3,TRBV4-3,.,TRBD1,TGCGCCAGCAGAAGGACAGGGGTAAAGACAGATACGCAGTATTTT,CASRRTGVKTDTQYF
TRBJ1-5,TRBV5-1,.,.,TGCGCCAGCAGCCGGGACCCAGCGGTCGGACAGCCCCAGCATTTT,CASSRDPAVGQPQHF
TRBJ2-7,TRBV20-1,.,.,TGCAGTGCCGCCGGACAGAGCTACGAGCAGTACTTC,CSAAGQSYEQYF
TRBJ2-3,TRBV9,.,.,TGTGCCAGCAGCACTAGGGGGGGTCGCACAGATACGCAGTATTTT,CASSTRGGRTDTQYF
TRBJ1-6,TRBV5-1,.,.,TGCGCCAGCAGCTTTTTTGGGATCTCCTATAATTCACCCCTCCACTTT,CASSFFGISYNSPLHF
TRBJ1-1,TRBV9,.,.,TGTGCCAGCAGCGCCGCCCAGGGCACTGAAGCTTTCTTT,CASSAAQGTEAFF
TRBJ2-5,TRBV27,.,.,TGTGCCAGCGGTGGGACCCAGTGGGCAGAGACCCAGTACTTC,CASGGTQWAETQYF
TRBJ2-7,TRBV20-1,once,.,TGCAGTGCTAGAGATGTGGTGTTCTACGAGCAGTACTTC,CSARDVVFYEQYF